The 30 T cell receptor beta chains below all came from one sample that was sequenced in a study of blood T cell repertoires in COVID-19. Measured with immunoSEQ multiplex PCR; TCRdb has only the in-frame clones, and not every one. The sample lists some 75,000 clones, over 80% occurring once. Source material: peripheral blood. The source of these receptors is a man aged 45-65 years with COVID-19, enrolled during active disease.

Comment on this clone: Germline is not matched at one junction end, which may reflect a read error. V gene TRBV7-8 combines with J gene TRBJ1-2, with a weak D call TRBD1 (6 bases). Germline V gene sequence: CDR1 SGHVS, CDR2 FQNEAQ. The length of the CDR3 is 12 residues. In DNA, the CDR3 is TGTGCCAGCACCCGGACAGCGTCAGGGTTATCCTTC. It yields the protein CASTRTASGLSF.

The chain carries TRBV24-1 and TRBJ2-5, with a tentative D call TRBD2 (6 bases). The CDR3 sequence is 18 residues long. Germline V gene lookup returns CDR1 KGHDR and CDR2 SFDVKD. The V end lost 3 bases, the J end lost 2 bases, and 21 bases lay between the germline ends. DNA of the CDR3: TGTGCCACCAGTGATCCGCCGGAGGGGCAGGCTCAACAAGAGACCCAGTACTTC. Protein product: CATSDPPEGQAQQETQYF.

In regard to this clone: The sample holds other DNA sequences that translate to the same CDR3. This chain joins TRBV28 and TRBJ1-3; a weak D match, TRBD1 (5 bases). The CDR3 extends over 14 amino acids. The germline V gene has CDR1 MDHEN and CDR2 SYDVKM. Trimming removed 6 bases at V and 0 bases at J, with 9 bases between. CDR3 coding DNA: TGTGCCAGCAGGGGGCAGCACTCTGGAAACACCATATATTTT. It encodes CASRGQHSGNTIYF.

This chain uses TRBV15 with TRBJ2-1, with 12 positions matching TRBD2. Trimming cost V 1 base and J 0 bases; bases outside gene matches: 10. Germline lookup yields CDR1 LNHNV and CDR2 YYDKDF (reference sequence). The CDR3 consists of 20 residues. This CDR3 reads CATSRVGTSGRFSSYNEQFF. For the CDR3, the DNA is TGTGCCACCAGCAGAGTTGGAACTAGCGGGAGGTTCAGCTCCTACAATGAGCAGTTCTTC.

This chain links TRBV5-5 with TRBJ2-5; TRBD1 matches at 10 bases. In germline, CDR1 is SGHKS, CDR2 YYEKEE (reference sequence). V lost 3 bases, J lost 4 bases, and 6 bases stayed unmatched. This CDR3 contains 15 residues. The CDR3 DNA is TGTGCCAGCAGCTCGGGACAGGGGTTCACAGAGACCCAGTACTTC. Protein product: CASSSGQGFTETQYF.

The V call is TRBV28, the J call TRBJ2-5; 7 nucleotides line up with TRBD2. This CDR3 is 14 amino acids long. In germline, CDR1 is MDHEN, CDR2 SYDVKM. Losses at the gene ends were 5 bases for V and 5 bases for J; bases not matched to a gene: 8. The CDR3 nucleotides are TGTGCCAGCAGTCCCGGACTAGATTTGGAGACCCAGTACTTC. Translating it yields CASSPGLDLETQYF.

The chain couples TRBV9 to TRBJ1-3; TRBD1 matches 9 bases. The CDR3 is 14 residues long. Per the germline V gene, CDR1 is SGDLS and CDR2 is YYNGEE. V gave up 3 bases and J gave up 6 bases; unmatched junction bases: 4. The chain's CDR3 is CASSARTGENTIYF. CDR3 coding DNA: TGTGCCAGCAGCGCGCGGACAGGGGAAAACACCATATATTTT.

This clone showed up just once. V is TRBV5-1 and J is TRBJ1-2; perhaps TRBD1 as D (6 bases). Trimming left V 4 bases short and J 7 bases short, with 17 bases between. CDR3 length equals 14 residues. Germline CDR1 and CDR2: SGHRS and YFSETQ. For the CDR3, the DNA is TGCGCCAGCAGCGAGTTGGCGGGGGCCCCTGGCTACACCTTC. This codes for CASSELAGAPGYTF.

The chain is built from TRBV5-1 and TRBJ1-4, with D perhaps matching TRBD1 (6 bases). CDR1 and CDR2 from the germline V gene are SGHRS and YFSETQ. The CDR3 length is 14 residues. V lost 2 bases, J lost 5 bases, and 10 bases lay in between. CDR3 sequence: CASSLLGQNEKLFF. CDR3 nucleotide sequence: TGCGCCAGCAGCTTACTCGGACAGAATGAAAAACTGTTTTTT. Combining the CDR3 with reference TRBV5-1 and TRBJ1-4 gives the whole variable domain KAGVTQTPRYLIKTRGQQVTLSCSPISGHRSVSWYQQTPGQGLQFLFEYFSETQRNKGNFPGRFSGRQFSNSRSEMNVSTLELGDSALYLCASSLLGQNEKLFFGSGTQLSVL.

The DNA of the CDR3 is TGTGCCAGCAGTGCCAGGGGGGTGGAGACCCAGTACTTC. It is translated as CASSARGVETQYF. The V call is TRBV2, the J call TRBJ2-5; a possible D gene is TRBD1 (7 bases). Trimming took off 4 bases at V and 5 bases at J, with 11 bases between the two ends. From germline, CDR1 is SNHLY and CDR2 FYNNEI. The CDR3 has 13 amino acids.

This clone was recorded many times. This chain joins TRBV6-1 and TRBJ1-5; 8 bases are shared with TRBD1. The CDR3 consists of 16 residues. V dropped 0 bases and J dropped 6; count of bases not matched to a gene: 7. Germline V gene lookup returns CDR1 MNHNS and CDR2 SASEGT. The CDR3 loop is CASSEAIGQGPQPQHF. The CDR3 nucleotides read TGTGCCAGCAGTGAAGCGATAGGACAGGGACCTCAGCCCCAGCATTTT.

This chain joins TRBV30 and TRBJ2-1; 16 bases map to TRBD2. The CDR3 consists of 15 residues. Trimming removed 1 base from V and 7 bases from J; junction bases left unmatched: 1. Germline CDR1 is GTSNPN and CDR2 is SVGIG (reference sequence). CDR3 sequence: CAWSAGLAGGNEQFF. In nucleotides, the CDR3 is TGTGCCTGGAGTGCGGGACTAGCGGGGGGGAATGAGCAGTTCTTC.

The chain joins TRBV29-1 to TRBJ2-3, with TRBD1 matching over 9 bases. The CDR3 runs 13 residues. The germline gives CDR1 SQVTM, CDR2 ANQGSEA. With 6 bases clipped from V and 2 bases from J, the junction kept 3 bases outside the gene matches. The CDR3 protein is CSVGTGNTDTQYF. The CDR3 DNA follows: TGCAGCGTGGGGACAGGGAACACAGATACGCAGTATTTT.

The chain couples TRBV5-1 to TRBJ2-5; possibly TRBD1 for D (6 bases). Trimming shortened V by 3 bases and J by 0 bases, and 9 bases separated the two germline ends. The CDR3 length is 14 residues. Germline assignment: CDR1 SGHRS and CDR2 YFSETQ. CDR3 protein: CASSWDNNQETQYF. The CDR3 DNA sequence: TGCGCCAGCAGCTGGGACAACAACCAAGAGACCCAGTACTTC.

The J gene is TRBJ2-1, the V gene TRBV6-2 or TRBV6-3; D may be TRBD2 (6 bases). Germline CDR1 is MNHEY and CDR2 is SVGEGT. This CDR3 contains 15 residues. Deletions cut 5 bases from V and 1 base from J, with 12 bases between. The CDR3 is CASSPASVSYNEQFF. The DNA of the CDR3 is TGTGCCAGCAGTCCCGCTAGCGTATCCTACAATGAGCAGTTCTTC.

The chain employs TRBV28 and TRBJ2-7; TRBD2 might be the D (5 bases). The CDR3 loop spans 14 amino acids. The germline V gene has CDR1 MDHEN and CDR2 SYDVKM. V lost 3 bases and J 3 bases, leaving 12 bases between the germline ends. The CDR3 spells CASSLDSALYEQYF. In nucleotides, the CDR3 is TGTGCCAGCAGTTTGGATAGCGCCCTCTACGAGCAGTACTTC.

V gene TRBV9 combines with J gene TRBJ2-1, with a weak D call TRBD2 (5 bases). Looked up from germline, CDR1 is SGDLS and CDR2 is YYNGEE. This CDR3 comprises 13 residues. V lost 4 bases and J 6 bases, leaving 11 bases between the germline ends. The CDR3 loop is CASSSRGLNEQFF. The CDR3 DNA is TGTGCCAGCAGCTCCCGGGGTCTCAATGAGCAGTTCTTC.

The chain is built from TRBV11-2 and TRBJ2-7, with a tentative D call TRBD1 (6 bases). In germline, CDR1 is SGHAT, CDR2 FQNNGV. CDR3 length equals 13 residues. V lost 4 bases and J 2 bases, leaving 9 bases between the germline ends. CDR3: CASSSGQPYEQYF. The CDR3 region has the DNA TGTGCCAGCAGCTCAGGACAGCCCTACGAGCAGTACTTC.

CDR3 in amino acids: CAWSPGLGEEKLFF. The CDR3, as DNA: TGTGCCTGGAGTCCGGGACTAGGGGAAGAAAAACTGTTTTTT. The rearrangement links TRBV30 to TRBJ1-4; D may be TRBD1 (5 bases). V was trimmed by 2 bases and J by 8 bases, leaving 15 bases between them. The CDR3 is made up of 14 amino acids. The germline CDR1 and CDR2 sequences are GTSNPN and SVGIG (reference sequence).

J is TRBJ2-3 and V is TRBV5-4, with D possibly being TRBD2 (5 bases). Trimming stripped 1 base from V and 0 bases from J, with 12 bases between. The CDR3 is 16 residues long. Germline-derived CDR1 and CDR2 are SGHNT and YYREEE (reference sequence). CDR3 sequence (DNA): TGTGCCAGCAGCTTGTTGGGGAGAACTAGCACAGATACGCAGTATTTT. Its protein product is CASSLLGRTSTDTQYF.

The table lists this clone with many counts. This rearrangement joins TRBV20-1 to TRBJ2-1; tentative D call: TRBD2 (6 bases). CDR1 and CDR2 (germline): DFQATT, SNEGSKA (reference sequence). Between the trimmed V and J ends, which lost 7 bases and 15 bases, there was a span of 10 bases. The CDR3 contains 8 residues. The CDR3 sequence is CSVGGAFF. The DNA for the CDR3 is TGCAGTGTTGGAGGGGCGTTCTTC.

The DNA for the CDR3 is TGTGCCAGCAGCTCCTCGGGGGTTGCTGAAGCTTTCTTT. This codes for CASSSSGVAEAFF. This chain connects TRBV9 to TRBJ1-1; D possibly corresponds to TRBD1 (5 bases). Germline V gives CDR1 SGDLS, CDR2 YYNGEE. This CDR3 has 13 amino acids. The V end lost 4 bases, the J end lost 6 bases, and 13 bases lay between the germline ends.

This chain joins TRBV19 and TRBJ2-1; 9 bases fit TRBD2. The length of the CDR3 is 14 residues. The germline CDR1 and CDR2 sequences are LNHDA and SQIVND (reference sequence). V trimming: 10 bases; J trimming: 7 bases; junction bases outside the gene matches: 11. CDR3: CATAAGGRVNEQFF. The DNA of the CDR3 is TGTGCCACCGCCGCGGGCGGGAGGGTGAATGAGCAGTTCTTC.

The V call is TRBV27, the J call TRBJ2-7; 7 positions match TRBD1. The CDR3 is made up of 15 amino acids. Losses at the gene ends were 6 bases for V and 1 base for J; bases not matched to a gene: 9. The germline CDR1 and CDR2 sequences are MNHEY and SMNVEV (reference sequence). CDR3 sequence reads: CASRPGQVGSYEQYF. CDR3 nucleotide sequence: TGTGCCAGCAGGCCCGGACAGGTGGGGTCCTACGAGCAGTACTTC.

This chain connects TRBV11-2 to TRBJ2-7; 7 nucleotides match TRBD2. CDR3 size: 16 residues. V lost 1 base to trimming and J lost 7 bases; unmatched junction nucleotides: 13. The germline CDR1 and CDR2 sequences are SGHAT and FQNNGV. CDR3 loop: CASSLGGGRRKGEQYF. DNA of the CDR3: TGTGCCAGCAGCTTAGGGGGCGGGAGAAGGAAAGGTGAGCAGTACTTC.

The gene calls are TRBV29-1 and TRBJ1-1; 7 bases line up with TRBD1. Germline loops: CDR1 SQVTM, CDR2 ANQGSEA. CDR3 length equals 16 residues. V shed 2 bases, J shed 4 bases, and the junction held 13 bases outside the gene matches. The CDR3 DNA is TGCAGCGTTGAACGATGGGGGCAGGGGGTTGGCACTGAAGCTTTCTTT. Translation gives CSVERWGQGVGTEAFF. The full variable domain, completed using reference TRBV29-1 and TRBJ1-1, is SAVISQKPSRDICQRGTSLTIQCQVDSQVTMMFWYRQQPGQSLTLIATANQGSEATYESGFVIDKFPISRPNLTFSTLTVSNMSPEDSSIYLCSVERWGQGVGTEAFFGQGTRLTVV.

Only a few counts were recorded for this clone. This chain connects TRBV19 to TRBJ2-2, with 8 positions matching TRBD2. Germline V gene lookup returns CDR1 LNHDA and CDR2 SQIVND (reference sequence). The length of the CDR3 is 14 residues. V was pared by 3 bases and J by 5 bases, with 2 bases of the junction left unmatched. CDR3 nucleotides: TGTGCCAGTAGTATTCGGGGGGGAACCGGGGAGCTGTTTTTT. This gives the protein CASSIRGGTGELFF.

The chain has TRBV6-5 and TRBJ1-2, with TRBD1 identical over 9 bases. The trim removed 4 bases at V and 1 base at J, leaving 4 bases unmatched. The CDR3 is 15 residues long. The germline V gene encodes CDR1 MNHEY and CDR2 SVGAGI. Here the CDR3 reads CASSSRTGDNYGYTF. The CDR3 DNA is TGTGCCAGCAGTTCCCGGACAGGGGATAACTATGGCTACACCTTC.

The V gene is TRBV10-3, the J gene TRBJ2-6; TRBD2 might be the D (6 bases). CDR3 length: 16 residues. The V and J ends lost 1 base and 2 bases respectively, with 9 bases between them. Germline values: CDR1 ENHRY, CDR2 SYGVKD. Written as DNA, the CDR3 is TGTGCCATCAGTGAGTATGGAGGGACTGGGGCCAACGTCCTGACTTTC. This translates into CAISEYGGTGANVLTF.

This clone was counted once. The rearrangement joins TRBV19 to TRBJ1-5, with unresolved D. Germline V CDR1 and CDR2: LNHDA, SQIVND (reference sequence). Deletions cut 3 bases from V and 0 bases from J, with 18 bases between. The CDR3 is 18 amino acids. CDR3 loop: CASSMGSQMVYSNQPQHF. The CDR3 nucleotides are TGTGCCAGTAGTATGGGCAGTCAGATGGTGTATAGCAATCAGCCCCAGCATTTT.